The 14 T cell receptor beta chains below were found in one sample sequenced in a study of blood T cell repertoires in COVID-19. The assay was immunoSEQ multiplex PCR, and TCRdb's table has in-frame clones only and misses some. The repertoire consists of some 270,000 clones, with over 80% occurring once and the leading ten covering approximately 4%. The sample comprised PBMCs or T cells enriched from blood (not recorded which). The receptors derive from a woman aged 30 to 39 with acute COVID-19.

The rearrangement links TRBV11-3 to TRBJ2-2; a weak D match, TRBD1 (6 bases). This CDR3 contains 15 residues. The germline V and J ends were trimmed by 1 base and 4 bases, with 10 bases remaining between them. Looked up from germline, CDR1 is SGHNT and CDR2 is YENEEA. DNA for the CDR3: TGTGCCAGCAGCTTAGGTTCAGGGGTCACCGGGGAGCTGTTTTTT. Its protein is CASSLGSGVTGELFF.

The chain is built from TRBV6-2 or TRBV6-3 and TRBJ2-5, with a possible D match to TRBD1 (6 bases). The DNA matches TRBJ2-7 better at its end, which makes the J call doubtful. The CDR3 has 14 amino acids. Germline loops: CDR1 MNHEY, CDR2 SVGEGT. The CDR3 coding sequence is TGTGCCAGCAGTTACTCGGACAGCTCCTACGAGCAGTACTTC. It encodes CASSYSDSSYEQYF.

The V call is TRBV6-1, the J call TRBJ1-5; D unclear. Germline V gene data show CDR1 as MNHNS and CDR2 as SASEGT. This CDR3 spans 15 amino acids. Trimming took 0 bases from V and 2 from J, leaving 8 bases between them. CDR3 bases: TGTGCCAGCAGTGAAGCGGCCGGAGGCAATCAGCCCCAGCATTTT. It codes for CASSEAAGGNQPQHF.

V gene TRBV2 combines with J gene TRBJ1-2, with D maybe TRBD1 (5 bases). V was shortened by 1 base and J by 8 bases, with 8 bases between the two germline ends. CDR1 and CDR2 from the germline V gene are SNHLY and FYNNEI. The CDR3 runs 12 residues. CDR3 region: CASSEDGGGYTF. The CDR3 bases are TGTGCCAGCAGTGAAGACGGGGGAGGCTACACCTTC.

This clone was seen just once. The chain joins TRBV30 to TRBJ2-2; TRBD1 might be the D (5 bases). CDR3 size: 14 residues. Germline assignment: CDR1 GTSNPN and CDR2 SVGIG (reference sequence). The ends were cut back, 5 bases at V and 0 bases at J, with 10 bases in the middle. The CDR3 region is CAWEGVANTGELFF. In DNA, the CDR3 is TGTGCCTGGGAAGGGGTCGCGAACACCGGGGAGCTGTTTTTT.

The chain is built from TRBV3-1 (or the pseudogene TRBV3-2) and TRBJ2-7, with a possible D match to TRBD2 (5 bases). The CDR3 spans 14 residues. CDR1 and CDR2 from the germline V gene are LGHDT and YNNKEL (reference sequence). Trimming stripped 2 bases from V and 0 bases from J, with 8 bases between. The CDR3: CASSQRGNSYEQYF. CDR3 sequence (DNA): TGTGCCAGCAGCCAACGGGGTAACTCCTACGAGCAGTACTTC.

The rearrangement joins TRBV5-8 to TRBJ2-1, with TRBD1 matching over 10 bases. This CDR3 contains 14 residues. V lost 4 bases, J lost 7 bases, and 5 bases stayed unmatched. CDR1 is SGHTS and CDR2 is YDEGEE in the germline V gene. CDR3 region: CASSDRQGANEQFF. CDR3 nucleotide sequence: TGTGCCAGCAGCGATAGACAGGGGGCGAATGAGCAGTTCTTC.

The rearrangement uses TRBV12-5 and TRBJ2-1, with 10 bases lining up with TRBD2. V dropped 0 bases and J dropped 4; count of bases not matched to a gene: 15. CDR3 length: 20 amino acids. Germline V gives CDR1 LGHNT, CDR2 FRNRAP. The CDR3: CASGLVSGQLGLATYNEQFF. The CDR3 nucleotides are TGTGCTAGTGGTTTGGTATCGGGACAGTTGGGACTAGCGACTTACAATGAGCAGTTCTTC. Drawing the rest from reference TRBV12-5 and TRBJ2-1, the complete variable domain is DARVTQTPRHKVTEMGQEVTMRCQPILGHNTVFWYRQTMMQGLELLAYFRNRAPLDDSGMPKDRFSAEMPDATLATLKIQPSEPRDSAVYFCASGLVSGQLGLATYNEQFFGPGTRLTVL.

This CDR3 is CAWSVGGGGYTF. In DNA form, the CDR3 reads TGTGCCTGGAGTGTCGGAGGCGGCGGCTACACCTTC. The chain recombines TRBV30 with TRBJ1-2; D ambiguous. CDR1 is GTSNPN and CDR2 is SVGIG in the germline V gene (reference sequence). The CDR3 has 12 amino acids. Trimming cost V 0 bases and J 8 bases, with 10 bases left between them.

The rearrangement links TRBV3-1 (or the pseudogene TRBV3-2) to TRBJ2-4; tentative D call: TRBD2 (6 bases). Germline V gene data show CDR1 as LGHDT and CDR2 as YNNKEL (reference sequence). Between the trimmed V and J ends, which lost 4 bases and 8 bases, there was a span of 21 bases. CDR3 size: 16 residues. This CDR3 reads CASSPKMGVPGDIQYF. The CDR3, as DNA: TGTGCCAGCAGCCCGAAAATGGGGGTCCCGGGGGACATTCAGTACTTC.

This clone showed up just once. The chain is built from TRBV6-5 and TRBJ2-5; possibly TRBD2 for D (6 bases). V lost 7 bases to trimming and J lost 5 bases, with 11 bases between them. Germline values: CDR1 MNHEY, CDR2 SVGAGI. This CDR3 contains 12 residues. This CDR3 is CASTTGVETQYF. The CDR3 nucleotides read TGTGCCAGCACAACGGGAGTCGAGACCCAGTACTTC.

The CDR3 DNA follows: TGTGCCACCAGTGATGCACTAGGACAGGGAGAAGAAGAAAAACTGTTTTTT. Protein: CATSDALGQGEEEKLFF. The rearrangement uses TRBV24-1 and TRBJ1-4; 8 bases align to TRBD1. Germline loops: CDR1 KGHDR, CDR2 SFDVKD. CDR3 length: 17 residues. Trimming cost V 3 bases and J 8 bases; bases outside gene matches: 13.

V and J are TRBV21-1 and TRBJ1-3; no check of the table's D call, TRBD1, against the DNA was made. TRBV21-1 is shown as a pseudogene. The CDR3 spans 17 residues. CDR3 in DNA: TGTGCCAGCAGCAAAGGGGGACAGGGGGAAACTGGAAACACCATATATTTT. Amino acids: CASSKGGQGETGNTIYF.

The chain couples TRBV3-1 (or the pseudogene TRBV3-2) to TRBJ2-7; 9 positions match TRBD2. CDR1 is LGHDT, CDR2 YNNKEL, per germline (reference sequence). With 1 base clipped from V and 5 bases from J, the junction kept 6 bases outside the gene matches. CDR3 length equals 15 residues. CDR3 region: CASSQVAGGIHEQYF. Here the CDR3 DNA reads TGTGCCAGCAGCCAAGTGGCGGGAGGGATACACGAGCAGTACTTC.